Listed below are T cell receptor beta chains from one sample, sequenced in a study of shared clonotypes between healthy human individuals. Sequenced by immunoSEQ multiplex PCR; TCRdb stores in-frame clones only, minus some. Of roughly 700,000 clones detected, approximately 74% appear once; the ten largest clones hold approximately 1.6%. Sequenced: memory CD4+ T cells sorted from blood. The receptors stem from a woman between 25 and 40 years old in good health. CDR3s include the opening cysteine and the closing phenylalanine or tryptophan. Each record gives: J gene, D gene, clone size, V gene, CDR3 DNA, CDR3 protein. A D gene is named only where the DNA matches it firmly. Where a row states a size, it is once, few, many or the class of an expanded clone; other rows omit it.

j_call: TRBJ2-1; d_call: .; clone_size: .; v_call: TRBV2; cdr3_nt: TGTGCCAGCAGTGCCCAGGGCCAGGAGCAGTTCTTC; cdr3_aa: CASSAQGQEQFF
j_call: TRBJ1-6; d_call: .; clone_size: .; v_call: TRBV30; cdr3_nt: TGTGCCTGGAGTGTTGGAGTTTTTGGCCTTCCCGGGGATTCACCCCTCCACTTT; cdr3_aa: CAWSVGVFGLPGDSPLHF
j_call: TRBJ1-1; d_call: .; clone_size: .; v_call: TRBV19; cdr3_nt: TGTGCCACATTGGACAGGAACACTGAAGCTTTCTTT; cdr3_aa: CATLDRNTEAFF
j_call: TRBJ2-1; d_call: .; clone_size: .; v_call: TRBV15; cdr3_nt: TGTGCCACCAAGGACCGCCCTGGCGCGACCCGCTACAATGAGCAGTTCTTC; cdr3_aa: CATKDRPGATRYNEQFF
j_call: TRBJ1-2; d_call: .; clone_size: few; v_call: TRBV6-5; cdr3_nt: TGTGCCAGCAGTTACGCGACAGGCGTCTACACCTTC; cdr3_aa: CASSYATGVYTF
j_call: TRBJ1-1; d_call: .; clone_size: .; v_call: TRBV4-1; cdr3_nt: TGCGCCAGCAGCCCGAACCTGGGGACTGAAGCTTTCTTT; cdr3_aa: CASSPNLGTEAFF
j_call: TRBJ2-1; d_call: .; clone_size: few; v_call: TRBV6-1; cdr3_nt: TGTGCCAGCAGTGAAGGATATTCCGGGGTTAATGAGCAGTTCTTC; cdr3_aa: CASSEGYSGVNEQFF
j_call: TRBJ2-1; d_call: .; clone_size: .; v_call: TRBV6-6; cdr3_nt: TGTGCCAGCGGGGGGAATGAGCAGTTCTTC; cdr3_aa: CASGGNEQFF
j_call: TRBJ1-4; d_call: TRBD1; clone_size: .; v_call: TRBV5-1; cdr3_nt: TGCGCCAGCAGCTCCGGACAGGGTGGAAAACTGTTTTTT; cdr3_aa: CASSSGQGGKLFF
j_call: TRBJ2-3; d_call: .; clone_size: .; v_call: TRBV5-1; cdr3_nt: TGCGCCAGCAGCTTATCCCGGGAGACAGATACGCAGTATTTT; cdr3_aa: CASSLSRETDTQYF
j_call: TRBJ2-5; d_call: .; clone_size: .; v_call: TRBV11-2; cdr3_nt: TGTGCCAGCAGCTTAGATCCGGCCTCGGAGACCCAGTACTTC; cdr3_aa: CASSLDPASETQYF
j_call: TRBJ2-7; d_call: .; clone_size: .; v_call: TRBV5-1; cdr3_nt: TGCGCCAGCAGCCCAGGCCGCATAGCCTACGAGCAGTACTTC; cdr3_aa: CASSPGRIAYEQYF
j_call: TRBJ2-7; d_call: .; clone_size: once; v_call: TRBV11-2; cdr3_nt: TGTGCCAGCAGCTTGTCACAATACGAGCAGTACTTC; cdr3_aa: CASSLSQYEQYF
j_call: TRBJ2-7; d_call: .; clone_size: .; v_call: TRBV19; cdr3_nt: TGTGCCAGTAGTAAGCTTAGCGGACCTTTCTACGAGCAGTACTTC; cdr3_aa: CASSKLSGPFYEQYF
j_call: TRBJ2-3; d_call: .; clone_size: .; v_call: TRBV18; cdr3_nt: TGTGCCAGCTCACCGCAAAGATCGACAGATACGCAGTATTTT; cdr3_aa: CASSPQRSTDTQYF
j_call: TRBJ1-2; d_call: .; clone_size: few; v_call: TRBV10-3; cdr3_nt: TGTGCCATCAGTGAGTCGGGGTACTATGGCTACACCTTC; cdr3_aa: CAISESGYYGYTF
j_call: TRBJ1-5; d_call: .; clone_size: .; v_call: TRBV30; cdr3_nt: TGTGCCTGGAGTGCGGGGATGAATCAGCCCCAGCATTTT; cdr3_aa: CAWSAGMNQPQHF
j_call: TRBJ2-7; d_call: .; clone_size: .; v_call: TRBV10-3; cdr3_nt: TGTGCCATCACAGAGACAGGTTCCTACGAGCAGTACTTC; cdr3_aa: CAITETGSYEQYF
j_call: TRBJ2-7; d_call: .; clone_size: .; v_call: TRBV28; cdr3_nt: TGTGCCACCCTCGGGACCTACGAGCAGTACTTC; cdr3_aa: CATLGTYEQYF
j_call: TRBJ2-5; d_call: .; clone_size: .; v_call: TRBV27; cdr3_nt: TGTGCCAGCAGTTTTAATAGCGGACAAGAGACCCAGTACTTC; cdr3_aa: CASSFNSGQETQYF
j_call: TRBJ1-2; d_call: .; clone_size: .; v_call: TRBV5-1; cdr3_nt: TGCGCCAGCACCAACCCGGGGGGCTATGGCTACACCTTC; cdr3_aa: CASTNPGGYGYTF
j_call: TRBJ1-2; d_call: .; clone_size: .; v_call: TRBV4-1; cdr3_nt: TGCGCCAGCAGCCAAGGTCGGTGGGGGTATATCTATGGCTACACCTTC; cdr3_aa: CASSQGRWGYIYGYTF
j_call: TRBJ1-1; d_call: .; clone_size: .; v_call: TRBV9; cdr3_nt: TGTGCCAGCAGCGCGTTCTGGAACACTGAAGCTTTCTTT; cdr3_aa: CASSAFWNTEAFF
j_call: TRBJ2-3; d_call: TRBD2; clone_size: .; v_call: TRBV15; cdr3_nt: TGTGCCACCAGCAGAGCCACAAGGGGGCTAGCGGGGCCCACAGATACGCAGTATTTT; cdr3_aa: CATSRATRGLAGPTDTQYF
j_call: TRBJ2-3; d_call: .; clone_size: .; v_call: TRBV28; cdr3_nt: TGTGCCAGCAGTGCTAGCAACCCCGGGGGCGGCACAGATACGCAGTATTTT; cdr3_aa: CASSASNPGGGTDTQYF
j_call: TRBJ2-6; d_call: .; clone_size: .; v_call: TRBV27; cdr3_nt: TGTGCCAGCAGTTTTAACCCTGGGGCCAACGTCCTGACTTTC; cdr3_aa: CASSFNPGANVLTF
j_call: TRBJ2-7; d_call: TRBD1; clone_size: .; v_call: TRBV6-6; cdr3_nt: TGTGCCAGCAGCCCCGGACAGGGCACCTACGAGCAGTACTTC; cdr3_aa: CASSPGQGTYEQYF
j_call: TRBJ1-1; d_call: .; clone_size: .; v_call: TRBV6-1; cdr3_nt: TGTGCCAGCAGCGGCGGCAGGAACACTGAAGCTTTCTTT; cdr3_aa: CASSGGRNTEAFF
j_call: TRBJ1-5; d_call: .; clone_size: .; v_call: TRBV27; cdr3_nt: TGTGCCAGCAAGGCGGATCAGCCCCAGCATTTT; cdr3_aa: CASKADQPQHF
j_call: TRBJ1-5; d_call: .; clone_size: .; v_call: TRBV6-1; cdr3_nt: TGTGCCAGCAGTGAACCCGGGAATCAGCCCCAGCATTTT; cdr3_aa: CASSEPGNQPQHF
j_call: TRBJ2-7; d_call: TRBD1; clone_size: few; v_call: TRBV5-1; cdr3_nt: TGCGCCAGCAGCTTGGGAACAGGGGGCGACGAGCAGTACTTC; cdr3_aa: CASSLGTGGDEQYF
j_call: TRBJ2-7; d_call: TRBD1; clone_size: .; v_call: TRBV10-3; cdr3_nt: TGTGCCATCAGTGGTGACAGGGGGCTCTACGAGCAGTACTTC; cdr3_aa: CAISGDRGLYEQYF
j_call: TRBJ2-5; d_call: .; clone_size: few; v_call: TRBV25-1; cdr3_nt: TGTGCCAGCAGTGAATCTGGAGGGGAGACCCAGTACTTC; cdr3_aa: CASSESGGETQYF
j_call: TRBJ2-2; d_call: .; clone_size: .; v_call: TRBV29-1; cdr3_nt: TGCAGCGGGCGTGGTAGCGGAAACACCGGGGAGCTGTTTTTT; cdr3_aa: CSGRGSGNTGELFF
j_call: TRBJ2-1; d_call: .; clone_size: .; v_call: TRBV7-7; cdr3_nt: TGTGCCAGCAGCTCAGTCAGAGAGTACAATGAGCAGTTCTTC; cdr3_aa: CASSSVREYNEQFF
j_call: TRBJ1-4; d_call: .; clone_size: .; v_call: TRBV28; cdr3_nt: TGTGCCAGCAGTTTTGGGGCTAAAAAACTGTTTTTT; cdr3_aa: CASSFGAKKLFF
j_call: TRBJ2-2; d_call: .; clone_size: many; v_call: TRBV7-9; cdr3_nt: TGTGCCAGCGTAAGAGGAGGGGGCGCGAACACCGGGGAGCTGTTTTTT; cdr3_aa: CASVRGGGANTGELFF
j_call: TRBJ2-5; d_call: TRBD2; clone_size: .; v_call: TRBV5-1; cdr3_nt: TGCGCCCGCAGCTCGTGGGGGGGAGAGACCCAGTACTTC; cdr3_aa: CARSSWGGETQYF
j_call: TRBJ2-5; d_call: .; clone_size: few; v_call: TRBV18; cdr3_nt: TGTGCCAGCTCACCACCGGTGGTGGAGACCCAGTACTTC; cdr3_aa: CASSPPVVETQYF
j_call: TRBJ2-1; d_call: TRBD2; clone_size: .; v_call: TRBV5-8; cdr3_nt: TGTGCCAGCAGCATAGGGACTAGCGGGTACAATGAGCAGTTCTTC; cdr3_aa: CASSIGTSGYNEQFF
j_call: TRBJ2-6; d_call: .; clone_size: .; v_call: TRBV6-1; cdr3_nt: TGTGCCAGCAGGGTAGGGGGTAGTGGGGCCAACGTCCTGACTTTC; cdr3_aa: CASRVGGSGANVLTF
j_call: TRBJ1-5; d_call: .; clone_size: .; v_call: TRBV30; cdr3_nt: TGTGCCTGGAGTGTCGGGACACTGAATCAGCCCCAGCATTTT; cdr3_aa: CAWSVGTLNQPQHF
j_call: TRBJ2-5; d_call: TRBD2; clone_size: once; v_call: TRBV6-5; cdr3_nt: TGTGCCAGCAGGAATAGACTAGCGGGAGGAGAGACCCAGTACTTC; cdr3_aa: CASRNRLAGGETQYF
j_call: TRBJ2-2; d_call: .; clone_size: .; v_call: TRBV7-9; cdr3_nt: TGTGCCAGCAGCTTAGAAAGTTTTAACACCGGGGAGCTGTTTTTT; cdr3_aa: CASSLESFNTGELFF
j_call: TRBJ1-5; d_call: .; clone_size: .; v_call: TRBV28; cdr3_nt: TGTGCCAGCACAGGTACCGTATATCCCAATCAGCCCCAGCATTTT; cdr3_aa: CASTGTVYPNQPQHF
j_call: TRBJ2-7; d_call: .; clone_size: .; v_call: TRBV29-1; cdr3_nt: TGCAGCGTTGTAGTCAGCTCCTACGAGCAGTACTTC; cdr3_aa: CSVVVSSYEQYF
j_call: TRBJ2-4; d_call: .; clone_size: few; v_call: TRBV11-2; cdr3_nt: TGTGCCAGCAGGGGCCGGTCAGGTCAGTACTTC; cdr3_aa: CASRGRSGQYF
j_call: TRBJ2-3; d_call: .; clone_size: .; v_call: TRBV29-1; cdr3_nt: TGCAGCGTTGCTCCCGGACTAATCACAGATACGCAGTATTTT; cdr3_aa: CSVAPGLITDTQYF
j_call: TRBJ1-2; d_call: TRBD1; clone_size: .; v_call: TRBV6-1; cdr3_nt: TGTGCCAGCAGTGACTACGGGGACAGGGCGAAGGGAGGCTACACCTTC; cdr3_aa: CASSDYGDRAKGGYTF
j_call: TRBJ1-1; d_call: .; clone_size: .; v_call: TRBV27; cdr3_nt: TGTGCCAGCACCCCAGCGGCATTCAACACTGAAGCTTTCTTT; cdr3_aa: CASTPAAFNTEAFF
j_call: TRBJ2-5; d_call: .; clone_size: .; v_call: TRBV10-1; cdr3_nt: TGCGCCAGCGCAAGATTCAAACCGGGTCCCGGGGAGACCCAGTACTTC; cdr3_aa: CASARFKPGPGETQYF
j_call: TRBJ2-2; d_call: TRBD1; clone_size: .; v_call: TRBV29-1; cdr3_nt: TGCAGCGTTGAGGCCAGGGGGACGAACACCGGGGAGCTGTTTTTT; cdr3_aa: CSVEARGTNTGELFF
j_call: TRBJ1-1; d_call: TRBD1; clone_size: .; v_call: TRBV28; cdr3_nt: TGTGCCAGCAGCTTCCTCGGGGGACAGGACCACACTGAAGCTTTCTTT; cdr3_aa: CASSFLGGQDHTEAFF
j_call: TRBJ1-5; d_call: .; clone_size: once; v_call: TRBV28; cdr3_nt: TGTGCCAGCGGGGGTGGAGGACTTAGCAATCAGCCCCAGCATTTT; cdr3_aa: CASGGGGLSNQPQHF
j_call: TRBJ1-5; d_call: .; clone_size: once; v_call: TRBV2; cdr3_nt: TGTGCCAGCAGTGATTTCTTTGGCGGTCAGCCCCAGCATTTT; cdr3_aa: CASSDFFGGQPQHF